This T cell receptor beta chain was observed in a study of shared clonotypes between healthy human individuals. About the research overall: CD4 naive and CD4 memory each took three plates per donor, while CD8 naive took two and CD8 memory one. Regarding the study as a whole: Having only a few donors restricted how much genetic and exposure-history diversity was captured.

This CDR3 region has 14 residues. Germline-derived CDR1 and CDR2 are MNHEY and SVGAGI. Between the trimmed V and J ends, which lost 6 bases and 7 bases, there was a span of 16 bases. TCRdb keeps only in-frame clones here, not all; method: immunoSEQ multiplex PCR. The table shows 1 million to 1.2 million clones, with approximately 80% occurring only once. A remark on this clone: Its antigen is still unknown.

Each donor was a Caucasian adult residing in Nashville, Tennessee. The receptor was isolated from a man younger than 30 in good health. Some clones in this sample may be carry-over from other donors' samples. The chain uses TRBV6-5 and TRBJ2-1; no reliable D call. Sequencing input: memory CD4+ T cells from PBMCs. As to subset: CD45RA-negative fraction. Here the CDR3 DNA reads TGTGCCAGCAGATCGCGTCCGGACGTGAATGAGCAGTTCTTC. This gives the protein CASRSRPDVNEQFF.